The clone carrying this T cell receptor beta chain was observed at least ten times. This sample is part of a study of T cells in Graves' hyperthyroidism and ophthalmopathy. RNA transcripts yielded amplified TCR beta CDR3 regions. A first-round RT-PCR of the TCR CDR3 used the HTBI primer set. One entry per CDR3 protein results from TCRdb running MiXCR on the multiplex PCR reads. The repertoire holds over 350,000 distinct CDR3 sequences, approximately 17% seen once, with 40% in the top ten. Sequenced input: blood. This TCR was recovered from a man between 18 and 29 years old with Graves' ophthalmopathy.

The CDR3 reads CSATYTPGRGSPLHF. The CDR3 nucleotides read TGCAGTGCTACATATACCCCGGGGCGAGGTTCACCCCTCCACTTT. The chain combines TRBV20-1 with TRBJ1-6; a possible D gene is TRBD1 (5 bases). CDR3 length: 15 amino acids. Trimming took off 4 bases at V and 9 bases at J, with 19 bases between the two ends. The germline V gene has CDR1 DFQATT and CDR2 SNEGSKA (reference sequence).